This note documents a single TCR beta chain sequence. Its specificity is unknown. Samples came from healthy bone marrow donors. This sample was included in a study of cytomegalovirus exposure and HLA in healthy donors. General study points: Associated with cytomegalovirus, according to the listing, were approximately 160 TCR beta chains. Later analysis demonstrated an association between a missense DCLRE1C variant and TCR beta V- and J-gene trimming. The productive fraction for most TCR beta V segments was about 90% or about 30% in an earlier analysis.

The study ran its PCR with 60 Vbeta and 13 Jbeta primers. Some clones are missing from TCRdb's copy, which holds only in-frame ones; the method was immunoSEQ multiplex PCR. The sample includes about 150,000 clones, 76% of them seen just once. The TCR was taken from a man aged 35 to 55 in good health and CMV-seronegative. The sequenced material came from PBMCs.

CDR3 sequence: CASRVGTSGGAGNEQFF. DNA for the CDR3: TGTGCCAGCAGGGTAGGGACTAGCGGGGGCGCGGGTAATGAGCAGTTCTTC. The chain links TRBV7-8 to TRBJ2-1; the match to TRBD2 covers 14 bases. This CDR3 is 17 amino acids long. Germline CDR1 reads SGHVS; CDR2 reads FQNEAQ. V gave up 6 bases and J gave up 7 bases; unmatched junction bases: 11.